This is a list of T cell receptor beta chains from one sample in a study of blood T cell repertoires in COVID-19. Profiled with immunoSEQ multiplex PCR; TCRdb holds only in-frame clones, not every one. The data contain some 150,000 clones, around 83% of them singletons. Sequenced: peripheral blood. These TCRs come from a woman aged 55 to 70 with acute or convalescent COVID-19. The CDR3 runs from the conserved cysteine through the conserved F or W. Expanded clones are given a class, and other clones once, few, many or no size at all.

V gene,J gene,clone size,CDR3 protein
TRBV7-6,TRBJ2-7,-,CASSLRGGTLPSDEQYF
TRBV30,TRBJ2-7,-,CAWSSERKGEQYF
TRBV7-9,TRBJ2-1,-,CASSFPLRLAGGRSEQFF
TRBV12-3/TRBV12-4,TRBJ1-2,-,CASSWAGGGGYTF
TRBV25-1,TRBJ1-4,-,CASSEWGVTTTNEKLFF
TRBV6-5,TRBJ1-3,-,CASSFLGGNTIYF
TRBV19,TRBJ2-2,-,CASSKGAANTGELFF
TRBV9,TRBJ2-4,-,CASSVRGGNIQYF
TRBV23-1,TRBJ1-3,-,CASSRPQGSPSGNTIYF
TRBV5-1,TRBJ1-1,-,CASSPGMNTEAFF
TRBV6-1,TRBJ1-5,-,CASSEGSGPQHF
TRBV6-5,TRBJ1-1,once,CASSSGGSPNTEAFF
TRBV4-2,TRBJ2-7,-,CASSQQGRGENREQYF
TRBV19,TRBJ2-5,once,CASSIALGLLQETQYF
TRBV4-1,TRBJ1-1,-,CASSQESRANTEAFF
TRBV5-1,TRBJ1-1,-,CASSLVVNTEAFF
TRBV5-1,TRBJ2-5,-,CASSPRTGEETQYF
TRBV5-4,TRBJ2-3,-,CASSPETATDTQYF
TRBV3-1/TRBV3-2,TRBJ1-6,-,CASSEKQGGSYNSPLHF
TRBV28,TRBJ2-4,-,CASSFDRGVAKNIQYF
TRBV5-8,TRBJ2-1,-,CASSLLTNIGNEQFF
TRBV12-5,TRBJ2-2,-,CASGVPGQGNTGELFF
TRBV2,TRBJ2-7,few,CASRGTAFYEQYF
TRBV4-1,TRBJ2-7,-,CASSRDSISYEQYF
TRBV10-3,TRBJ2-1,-,CAISGGSGANEQFF
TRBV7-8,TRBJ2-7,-,CASSFGGTYEQYF
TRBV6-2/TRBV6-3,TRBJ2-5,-,CASRPSGGLQETQYF
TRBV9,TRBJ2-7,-,CASSVDGRRLYEQYF
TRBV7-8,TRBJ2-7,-,CASSSPPLEQYF
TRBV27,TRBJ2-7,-,CASSGGGTLLREQYF
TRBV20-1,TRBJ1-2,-,CSAGKLDGYTF
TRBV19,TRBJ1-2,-,CASSPPGTDYGYTF
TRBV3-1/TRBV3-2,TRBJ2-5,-,CASSQVGQTQYF
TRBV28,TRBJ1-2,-,CASSLVTERYTF
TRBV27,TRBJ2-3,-,CASSLYGSTDTQYF
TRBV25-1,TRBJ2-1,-,CASSGLAGGSPGNEQFF
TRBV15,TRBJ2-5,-,CATGNSGETQYF
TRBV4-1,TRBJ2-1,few,CASSPKGGSYNEQFF
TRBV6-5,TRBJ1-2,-,CASSQGGRNFGYTF
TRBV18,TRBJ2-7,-,CASSPPGQASYEQYF
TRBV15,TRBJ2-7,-,CATSRDLGSEQYF
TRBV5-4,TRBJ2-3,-,CASSLVGGSTDTQYF
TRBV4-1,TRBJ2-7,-,CASSRDGTGIDEQYF
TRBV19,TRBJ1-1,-,CASSRPGQAINTEAFF
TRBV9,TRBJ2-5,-,CASSVDGLFETQYF
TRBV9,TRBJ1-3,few,CASSVAADGAIYF